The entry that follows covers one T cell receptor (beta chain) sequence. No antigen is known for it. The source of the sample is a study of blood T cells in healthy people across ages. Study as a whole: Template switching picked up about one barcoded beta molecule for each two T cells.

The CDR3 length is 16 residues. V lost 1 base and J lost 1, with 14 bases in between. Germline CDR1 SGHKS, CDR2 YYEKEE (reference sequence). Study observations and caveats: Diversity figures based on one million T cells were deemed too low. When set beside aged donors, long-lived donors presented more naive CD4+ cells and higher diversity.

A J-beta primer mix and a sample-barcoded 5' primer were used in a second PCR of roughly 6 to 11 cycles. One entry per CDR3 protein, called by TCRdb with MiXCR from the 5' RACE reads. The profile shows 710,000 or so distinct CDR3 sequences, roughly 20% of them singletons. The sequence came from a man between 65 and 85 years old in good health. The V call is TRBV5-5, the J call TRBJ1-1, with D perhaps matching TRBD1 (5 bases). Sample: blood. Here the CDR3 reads CASSLFGGAQNTEAFF. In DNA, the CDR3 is TGTGCCAGCAGCTTGTTCGGGGGAGCCCAGAACACTGAAGCTTTCTTT.